This T cell receptor (beta chain) is drawn from a study of blood T cell repertoires in COVID-19. The CDR3 has 16 amino acids. Germline CDR1 LGHNA, CDR2 YNFKEQ. V was pared by 0 bases and J by 7 bases, with 17 bases between. This table comes from immunoSEQ multiplex PCR, and its TCRdb copy is limited to in-frame clones, with some not included. The repertoire holds hundreds of thousands of clones, with 70% to 90% as singletons. Those enrolled, adults aged roughly 18 to 100 years, came from some 25 US areas. Grouping used clinical history reported by participants in a survey and questionnaire. Sequenced material: PBMCs or T cells enriched from blood (not recorded which). The origin of this receptor is a man aged 30 to 39 with acute COVID-19. The genes are TRBV4-2 and TRBJ2-3, with a weak D call TRBD2 (6 bases). The CDR3 is CASSQEWGDARNTQYF. CDR3 in DNA: TGTGCCAGCAGCCAAGAATGGGGGGACGCAAGGAATACGCAGTATTTT.